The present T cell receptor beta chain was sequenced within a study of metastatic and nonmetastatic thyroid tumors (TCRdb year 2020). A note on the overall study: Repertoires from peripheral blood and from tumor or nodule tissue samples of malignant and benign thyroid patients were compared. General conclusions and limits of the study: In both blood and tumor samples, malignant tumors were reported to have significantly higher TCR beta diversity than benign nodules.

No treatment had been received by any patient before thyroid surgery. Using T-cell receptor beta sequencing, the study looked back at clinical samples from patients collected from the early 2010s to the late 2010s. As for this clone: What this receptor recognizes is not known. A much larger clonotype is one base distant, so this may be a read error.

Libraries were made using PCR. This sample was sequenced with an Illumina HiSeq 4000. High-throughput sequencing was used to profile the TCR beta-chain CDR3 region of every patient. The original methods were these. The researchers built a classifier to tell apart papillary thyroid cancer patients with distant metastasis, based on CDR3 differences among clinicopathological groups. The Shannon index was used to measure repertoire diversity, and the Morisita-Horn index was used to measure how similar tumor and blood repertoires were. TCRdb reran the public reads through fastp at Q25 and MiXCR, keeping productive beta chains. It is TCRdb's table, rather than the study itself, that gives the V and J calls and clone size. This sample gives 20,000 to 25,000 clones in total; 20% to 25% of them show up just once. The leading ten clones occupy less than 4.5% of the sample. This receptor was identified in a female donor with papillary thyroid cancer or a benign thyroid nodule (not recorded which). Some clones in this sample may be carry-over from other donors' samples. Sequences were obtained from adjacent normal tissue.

The nucleotide sequence is given as TGTGCCAGCAGTTTATCGGGCCGGCCCAGGGGGCACATTCATTACTTC. Protein translation: CASSLSGRPRGHIHYF. The chain is made from TRBV27 and TRBJ2-4, and 8 junctional nucleotides match TRBD1. CDR1 and CDR2 (MNHEY, SMNVEV) derive from the germline V gene (reference sequence). From its cysteine to its phenylalanine, the CDR3 spans 16 amino acids. The CDR3 DNA has 48 bases and is translated from base 1.